What follows is one T cell receptor beta chain and its context. TCRdb's copy holds only in-frame clones and misses some; the assay was immunoSEQ multiplex PCR. The top ten hold about 0.4% of the sample, which has about 82,000 clones, roughly 94% seen once. The data belong to a study of technical replicates of blood from a few donors. This CDR3 has 11 amino acids. Germline CDR1 SGHNT, CDR2 YENEEA. The V end was cut by 4 bases, the J end by 8 bases, with 8 bases between. The material sequenced was T cells isolated from PBMCs. This chain links TRBV11-3 with TRBJ1-1; D gene ambiguous. This receptor was taken from a human donor in good health. The chain's CDR3 is CASSWKQEAFF. CDR3 in DNA: TGTGCCAGCAGCTGGAAACAGGAAGCTTTCTTT.